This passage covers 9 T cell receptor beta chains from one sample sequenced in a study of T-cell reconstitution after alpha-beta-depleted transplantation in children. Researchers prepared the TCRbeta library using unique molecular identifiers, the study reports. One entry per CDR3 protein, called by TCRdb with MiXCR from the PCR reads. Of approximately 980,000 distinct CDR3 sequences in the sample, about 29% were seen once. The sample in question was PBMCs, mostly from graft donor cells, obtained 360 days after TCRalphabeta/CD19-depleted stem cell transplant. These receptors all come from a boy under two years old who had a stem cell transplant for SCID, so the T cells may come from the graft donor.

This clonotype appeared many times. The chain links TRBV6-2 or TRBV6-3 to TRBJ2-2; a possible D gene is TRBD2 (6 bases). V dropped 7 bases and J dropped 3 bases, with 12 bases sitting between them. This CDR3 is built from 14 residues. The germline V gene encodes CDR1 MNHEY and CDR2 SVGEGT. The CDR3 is CASTRDSYTGELFF. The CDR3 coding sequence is TGTGCCAGCACCCGGGACTCCTACACCGGGGAGCTGTTTTTT.

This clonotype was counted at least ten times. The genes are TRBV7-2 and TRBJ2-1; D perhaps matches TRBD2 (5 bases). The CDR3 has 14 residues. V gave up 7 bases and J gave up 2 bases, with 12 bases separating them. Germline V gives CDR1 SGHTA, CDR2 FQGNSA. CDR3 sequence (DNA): TGTGCCAGCACCTCGGCCGGGACCTACAATGAGCAGTTCTTC. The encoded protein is CASTSAGTYNEQFF.

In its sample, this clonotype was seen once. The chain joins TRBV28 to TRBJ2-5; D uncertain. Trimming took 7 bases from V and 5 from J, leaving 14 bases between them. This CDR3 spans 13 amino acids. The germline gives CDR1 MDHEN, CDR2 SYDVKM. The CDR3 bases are TGTGCCAGCACTTCTGGCTACTTGGAGACCCAGTACTTC. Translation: CASTSGYLETQYF.

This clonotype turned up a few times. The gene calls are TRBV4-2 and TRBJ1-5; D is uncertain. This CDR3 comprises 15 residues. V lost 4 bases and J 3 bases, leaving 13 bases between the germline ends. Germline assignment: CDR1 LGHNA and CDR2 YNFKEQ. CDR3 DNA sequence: TGTGCCAGCAGCCTCAGGTATGGGAACAATCAGCCCCAGCATTTT. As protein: CASSLRYGNNQPQHF.

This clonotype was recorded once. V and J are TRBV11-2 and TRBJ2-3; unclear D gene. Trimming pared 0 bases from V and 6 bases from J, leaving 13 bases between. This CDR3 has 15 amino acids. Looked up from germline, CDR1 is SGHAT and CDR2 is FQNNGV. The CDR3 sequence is CASSLDHPGADTQYF. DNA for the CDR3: TGTGCCAGCAGCTTAGATCATCCGGGTGCGGATACGCAGTATTTT.

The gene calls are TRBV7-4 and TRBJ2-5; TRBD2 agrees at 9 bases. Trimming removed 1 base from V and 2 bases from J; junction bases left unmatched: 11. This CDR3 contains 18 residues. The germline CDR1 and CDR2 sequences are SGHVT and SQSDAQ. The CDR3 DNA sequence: TGTGCCAGCAGCTTAGATAAGCGGGGGGCCCTTCCGCAAGAGACCCAGTACTTC. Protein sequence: CASSLDKRGALPQETQYF.

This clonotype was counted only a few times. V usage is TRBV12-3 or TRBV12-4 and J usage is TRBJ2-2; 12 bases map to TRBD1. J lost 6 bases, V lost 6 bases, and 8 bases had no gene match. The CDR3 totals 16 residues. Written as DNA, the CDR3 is TGTGCCAGCAGGGGACAGGGGGCACTTTTGGCCGGGGAGCTGTTTTTT. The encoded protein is CASRGQGALLAGELFF.

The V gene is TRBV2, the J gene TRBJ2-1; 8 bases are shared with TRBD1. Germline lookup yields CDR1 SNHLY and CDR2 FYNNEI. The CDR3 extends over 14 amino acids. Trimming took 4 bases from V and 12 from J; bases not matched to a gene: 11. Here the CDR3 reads CASSAGQVTGSQFF. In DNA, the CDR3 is TGTGCCAGCAGTGCGGGACAGGTAACGGGTTCGCAGTTCTTC.

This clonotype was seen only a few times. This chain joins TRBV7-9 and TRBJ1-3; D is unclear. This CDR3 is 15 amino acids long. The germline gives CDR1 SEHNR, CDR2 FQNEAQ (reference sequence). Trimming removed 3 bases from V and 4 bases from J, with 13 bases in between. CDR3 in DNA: TGTGCCAGCAGCTTGCTGGGTCGGCGCGGAAACACCATATATTTT. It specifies CASSLLGRRGNTIYF.